These 21 T cell receptor beta chains were sequenced from one sample in a study of regulatory T cells in long-lasting Graves disease. Regarding time point: newly diagnosed GD, antithyroid drugs for less than 3 months. Making the TCR library involved RNA that had been extracted from PBMCs. With iRepertoire HTBI primers and Arm-PCR of CDR3 regions, TCR beta libraries were built. TCRdb analysed the multiplex PCR reads with MiXCR anew, one entry per CDR3 protein. The repertoire holds 400,000 to 450,000 distinct CDR3 sequences, with about 16% as singletons. This sample was shared with a second study, whose subject was T cells in Graves' hyperthyroidism and ophthalmopathy.

The sequencing here drew on peripheral blood mononuclear cells (PBMCs), taken at new diagnosis, from a patient treated with antithyroid drugs. The receptors were sampled from a woman aged 25 to 39 with Graves disease.

This clonotype appeared a few times. The V and J genes are TRBV19 and TRBJ2-2; 7 nucleotides match TRBD1. The CDR3 consists of 15 residues. V was clipped by 2 bases and J by 3 bases; unmatched bases: 3. CDR1 and CDR2 (germline): LNHDA, SQIVND (reference sequence). In nucleotides, the CDR3 is TGTGCCAGTAGTATAAAGGGGGCATACACCGGGGAGCTGTTTTTT. As protein: CASSIKGAYTGELFF. Complete variable domain (other parts from reference TRBV19 and TRBJ2-2): DGGITQSPKYLFRKEGQNVTLSCEQNLNHDAMYWYRQDPGQGLRLIYYSQIVNDFQKGDIAEGYSVSREKKESFPLTVTSAQKNPTAFYLCASSIKGAYTGELFFGEGSRLTVL.

This clonotype has ten or more counts. The rearrangement joins TRBV20-1 to TRBJ1-2; 8 nucleotides line up with TRBD1. The junction had 15 bases not matched to a gene; V was cut back by 5 bases and J by 4 bases. Germline CDR1 and CDR2: DFQATT and SNEGSKA (reference sequence). The CDR3 contains 16 residues. The CDR3 here is CSARLSGQGLGYGYTF. The CDR3 coding sequence is TGCAGTGCTCGCCTCTCCGGACAGGGCCTCGGCTATGGCTACACCTTC.

This clonotype was counted only a few times. V usage is TRBV19 and J usage is TRBJ2-2; D is uncertain. The CDR3 sequence is 17 residues long. The germline gives CDR1 LNHDA, CDR2 SQIVND (reference sequence). V lost 2 bases and J 1 base, leaving 14 bases between the germline ends. The CDR3 DNA is TGTGCCAGTAGTATAACGTGGGTTATCTTGAACACCGGGGAGCTGTTTTTT. This encodes CASSITWVILNTGELFF.

This clonotype was seen a single time. The rearrangement uses TRBV5-1 and TRBJ1-4; D is uncertain. Germline V CDR1 and CDR2: SGHRS, YFSETQ. V was clipped by 4 bases and J by 4 bases, with 14 bases between them. The CDR3 is 15 amino acids. The CDR3 reads CASSQDTGFNEKLFF. CDR3 DNA: TGCGCCAGCAGCCAAGACACGGGCTTTAATGAAAAACTGTTTTTT.

This clonotype was found a few times. The V and J genes are TRBV5-1 and TRBJ1-1; the D gene is possibly TRBD1 (6 bases). The CDR3 spans 15 residues. CDR1 SGHRS and CDR2 YFSETQ come from the germline V gene. Trimming left V 4 bases short and J 1 base short, with 14 bases between. Here the CDR3 reads CASSGRGGENTEAFF. The CDR3 bases are TGCGCCAGCAGCGGGAGGGGGGGAGAGAACACTGAAGCTTTCTTT.

This clonotype has ten or more counts. V gene TRBV6-5 combines with J gene TRBJ1-2; 9 bases match TRBD1. Germline trimming cut 4 bases from V and 5 bases from J; bases unmatched to any gene: 11. Germline CDR1 and CDR2: MNHEY and SVGAGI. The CDR3 loop spans 16 amino acids. The CDR3, as DNA: TGTGCCAGCAGTTTTCTCCGGGACAGGGCCGAATATGGCTACACCTTC. Translated, it gives CASSFLRDRAEYGYTF.

CDR3: CATSDGDFSSYNEQFF. The CDR3 DNA reads as TGTGCCACCAGTGATGGGGACTTCAGCTCCTACAATGAGCAGTTCTTC. The chain couples TRBV24-1 to TRBJ2-1, with D perhaps TRBD2 (6 bases). V was trimmed by 3 bases and J by 0 bases, leaving 11 bases between them. The CDR3 totals 16 residues. Germline loops: CDR1 KGHDR, CDR2 SFDVKD.

The chain uses TRBV20-1 and TRBJ2-2; D possibly corresponds to TRBD2 (6 bases). Germline CDR1 DFQATT, CDR2 SNEGSKA (reference sequence). Trimming pared 4 bases from V and 2 bases from J, leaving 14 bases between. The CDR3 sequence is 15 residues long. The CDR3 here is CSAKPPGTNTGELFF. CDR3 in DNA: TGCAGTGCTAAACCGCCCGGGACTAACACCGGGGAGCTGTTTTTT.

This clonotype occurred many times. This chain links TRBV24-1 with TRBJ2-5, with D perhaps TRBD1 (6 bases). Trimming stripped 5 bases from V and 5 bases from J, with 11 bases between. The germline gives CDR1 KGHDR, CDR2 SFDVKD. The CDR3 has 13 amino acids. The CDR3 reads CATSVRGYETQYF. The CDR3 nucleotides read TGTGCCACCAGTGTCAGGGGATACGAGACCCAGTACTTC.

The rearrangement links TRBV20-1 to TRBJ1-6; D is possibly TRBD1 (6 bases). Deletions cut 3 bases from V and 10 bases from J, with 10 bases between. Germline V CDR1 and CDR2: DFQATT, SNEGSKA (reference sequence). This CDR3 comprises 12 residues. The CDR3 bases are TGCAGTGCTAGGGGACAAGGCTCACCCCTCCACTTT. It translates to CSARGQGSPLHF.

The CDR3 spells CASSSSVSYEQYF. CDR3 nucleotides: TGCGCCAGCAGCTCTAGCGTTTCCTACGAGCAGTACTTC. V gene TRBV5-1 combines with J gene TRBJ2-7; D might be TRBD2 (6 bases). With 3 bases removed from V and 1 base from J, the gap between germline ends came to 8 bases. This CDR3 spans 13 amino acids. From germline, CDR1 is SGHRS and CDR2 YFSETQ.

This clonotype was counted a few times. CDR3 protein: CASSEGGGPNTGELFF. CDR3 coding DNA: TGTGCCAGCAGTGAAGGGGGAGGGCCCAACACCGGGGAGCTGTTTTTT. The chain carries TRBV25-1 and TRBJ2-2; 7 bases agree with TRBD2. CDR1 and CDR2 (germline): MGHDK, SYGVNS. This CDR3 comprises 16 residues. The junction had 5 bases not matched to a gene; V was cut back by 2 bases and J by 2 bases. The full variable domain, completed using reference TRBV25-1 and TRBJ2-2, is EADIYQTPRYLVIGTGKKITLECSQTMGHDKMYWYQQDPGMELHLIHYSYGVNSTEKGDLSSESTVSRIRTEHFPLTLESARPSHTSQYLCASSEGGGPNTGELFFGEGSRLTVL.

This clonotype was recorded many times. The rearrangement links TRBV2 to TRBJ2-7; 8 bases agree with TRBD2. The CDR3 totals 18 residues. With 8 bases clipped from V and 4 bases from J, the junction kept 22 bases outside the gene matches. Germline assignment: CDR1 SNHLY and CDR2 FYNNEI. CDR3 DNA: TGTGCCAGCGGAGGTCGCCTATGGGGGAAGCGGGGGATGTACGAGCAGTACTTC. It specifies CASGGRLWGKRGMYEQYF.

The V and J genes are TRBV7-9 and TRBJ2-5, with a possible D match to TRBD2 (6 bases). Germline V gene lookup returns CDR1 SEHNR and CDR2 FQNEAQ (reference sequence). The V end lost 2 bases, the J end lost 5 bases, and 21 bases lay between the germline ends. The CDR3 spans 17 residues. In nucleotides, the CDR3 is TGTGCCAGCAGCTTAATAGGACGGGAGCCGATATCGGAGACCCAGTACTTC. Protein product: CASSLIGREPISETQYF. The full variable domain, rest sourced from reference TRBV7-9 and TRBJ2-5, is DTGVSQNPRHKITKRGQNVTFRCDPISEHNRLYWYRQTLGQGPEFLTYFQNEAQLEKSRLLSDRFSAERPKGSFSTLEIQRTEQGDSAMYLCASSLIGREPISETQYFGPGTRLLVL.

This clonotype was seen repeatedly, ten times or more. The V call is TRBV7-9, the J call TRBJ2-1; maybe TRBD1 (7 bases). The CDR3 length is 16 residues. Trimming cost V 4 bases and J 7 bases, with 20 bases left between them. Germline-derived CDR1 and CDR2 are SEHNR and FQNEAQ (reference sequence). The CDR3 is CASSWLQAGGWNEQFF. As DNA, the CDR3 is TGTGCCAGCAGCTGGCTGCAGGCAGGGGGGTGGAATGAGCAGTTCTTC. Drawing the rest from reference TRBV7-9 and TRBJ2-1, the complete variable domain is DTGVSQNPRHKITKRGQNVTFRCDPISEHNRLYWYRQTLGQGPEFLTYFQNEAQLEKSRLLSDRFSAERPKGSFSTLEIQRTEQGDSAMYLCASSWLQAGGWNEQFFGPGTRLTVL.

This clonotype was seen many times. The gene calls are TRBV2 and TRBJ2-3, with 8 bases that match TRBD2. Trimming took 10 bases from V and 4 from J; bases not matched to a gene: 4. Germline CDR1 is SNHLY and CDR2 is FYNNEI. The CDR3 runs 12 residues. The CDR3: CATSGGADTQYF. Here the CDR3 DNA reads TGTGCCACCTCGGGAGGGGCAGATACGCAGTATTTT. Combining the CDR3 with reference TRBV2 and TRBJ2-3 gives the whole variable domain EPEVTQTPSHQVTQMGQEVILRCVPISNHLYFYWYRQILGQKVEFLVSFYNNEISEKSEIFDDQFSVERPDGSNFTLKIRSTKLEDSAMYFCATSGGADTQYFGPGTRLTVL.

Ten or more counts support this clonotype. The chain carries TRBV2 and TRBJ2-5, with 8 bases aligning to TRBD1. Germline V lookup: CDR1 SNHLY, CDR2 FYNNEI. V was pared by 8 bases and J by 1 base, with 6 bases of the junction left unmatched. This CDR3 is built from 14 residues. The CDR3 DNA sequence: TGTGCCAGCGGGGTGGGACAGGCCCAAGAGACCCAGTACTTC. Residues: CASGVGQAQETQYF.

This clonotype appeared many times. The chain employs TRBV7-9 and TRBJ1-1, with D uncertain. V gave up 1 base and J gave up 0 bases, with 6 bases separating them. The V gene's germline CDR1 is SEHNR and CDR2 FQNEAQ (reference sequence). This CDR3 is built from 14 residues. As DNA, the CDR3 is TGTGCCAGCAGCTTAGGAGCAGTGAACACTGAAGCTTTCTTT. Amino acids: CASSLGAVNTEAFF.

Ten or more counts support this clonotype. The V call is TRBV2, the J call TRBJ2-3; D is undetermined. In germline, CDR1 is SNHLY, CDR2 FYNNEI. The V gene lost 5 bases and the J gene lost 1 base, with 7 bases spanning the gap. This CDR3 contains 13 residues. The CDR3 nucleotides read TGTGCCAGCAGTTCACTGGGCACAGATACGCAGTATTTT. Translation gives CASSSLGTDTQYF.

This clonotype was detected many times. The chain carries TRBV20-1 and TRBJ2-1; TRBD2 aligns across 8 bases. After removal of 8 bases from V and 3 bases from J, the junction contained 9 bases not matched to a gene. The CDR3 consists of 14 residues. Germline V CDR1 and CDR2: DFQATT, SNEGSKA (reference sequence). DNA of the CDR3: TGCAGTACTCCTCCCGGGACTAGCTACAATGAGCAGTTCTTC. Its protein is CSTPPGTSYNEQFF.

This clonotype was recorded many times. The J gene is TRBJ2-1, the V gene TRBV30; unclear D gene. Germline V gene lookup returns CDR1 GTSNPN and CDR2 SVGIG (reference sequence). This CDR3 comprises 13 residues. Trimming stripped 0 bases from V and 8 bases from J, with 11 bases between. DNA for the CDR3: TGTGCCTGGAGTGTACTTGGGTGGCATGAGCAGTTCTTC. Residues: CAWSVLGWHEQFF. Looking up the rest from reference TRBV30 and TRBJ2-1 gives the full variable domain: SQTIHQWPATLVQPVGSPLSLECTVEGTSNPNLYWYRQAAGRGLQLLFYSVGIGQISSEVPQNLSASRPQDRQFILSSKKLLLSDSGFYLCAWSVLGWHEQFFGPGTRLTVL.